The TCR beta chain described here comes from a study of brain T cells in children with intractable seizures. Assay used: immunoSEQ multiplex PCR; TCRdb lists only in-frame clones, some missing. The table includes over 95,000 clones, around 94% detected once. With V trimmed by 8 bases and J by 6 bases, 3 bases remained unmatched. Per the germline V gene, CDR1 is MGHDK and CDR2 is SYGVNS. The CDR3 runs to 12 residues. Sequencing was limited to surgery cases with top T cell transcript signatures in brain tissue. This material consisted of peripheral blood, taken at surgery. This TCR was recovered from a boy in the first two years of life with hemimegalencephaly and intractable seizures. The rearrangement links TRBV25-1 to TRBJ1-2; 10 bases agree with TRBD1. CDR3 in amino acids: CASRDRGHGYTF. DNA for the CDR3: TGTGCCAGCCGGGACAGGGGTCATGGCTACACCTTC.